This T cell receptor beta chain emerged from a study of shared clonotypes between healthy human individuals. V was clipped by 3 bases and J by 1 base, with 15 bases between them. The CDR3 sequence is 17 residues long. Germline V gene lookup returns CDR1 KGHSH and CDR2 LQKENI. Clones were sequenced by immunoSEQ multiplex PCR, and TCRdb holds only the in-frame ones, with some missing. In the table there are 1,500,000 or so clones, 98% of which are singletons. Source material: naive CD4+ T cells sorted from blood. The subset here: CD45RA+ positively selected. The chain joins TRBV18 to TRBJ2-2; tentative D call: TRBD1 (7 bases). The clonotype originates from a man between 25 and 39 years old in good health. The CDR3 reads CASSPMTGTVNTGELFF. The CDR3 DNA reads TGTGCCAGCTCACCTATGACAGGGACTGTGAACACCGGGGAGCTGTTTTTT.